This T cell receptor (beta chain) derives from a study of T cell repertoires in cytomegalovirus infection. The CDR3 is 15 amino acids. Germline CDR1 reads SNHLY; CDR2 reads FYNNEI. V dropped 3 bases and J dropped 2 bases, with 11 bases sitting between them. Comments on this clonotype: Its antigen is not known.

A single record per CDR3 protein comes from TCRdb applying MiXCR to the reads. Of 380,000 or so distinct CDR3 sequences listed, about 34% are singletons. Source: cultured PBMCs, taken from culture after CMV antigen stimulation. The chain is built from TRBV2 and TRBJ2-1; D remains ambiguous. The receptor comes from a human donor in good health (CMV status not recorded). Some clones in this sample may be carry-over from other donors' samples. CDR3 sequence (DNA): TGTGCCAGCAGTGAGGGGTCGGGCACCTACAATGAGCAGTTCTTC. Translated, it gives CASSEGSGTYNEQFF.